These T cell receptor beta chains were read from a single sample in a study of T cell responses to AZD1222 COVID-19 vaccine. Sequencing was performed with immunoSEQ multiplex PCR; in TCRdb, only in-frame clones are kept and a portion is missing. The sample carries around 190,000 clones, roughly 94% recorded once. Material: peripheral blood, obtained 28 days after the second AZD1222 dose. The receptors come from an adult who received the AZD1222 COVID-19 vaccine. Each CDR3 is given with its conserved first and last residue. The D gene is left open where the match is weak. The listing skips clone size in some rows; elsewhere it reads once, few, many or a size class.

CDR3 protein	CDR3 DNA	V gene	J gene	D gene	clone size
CASSLDRNQPQHF	TGTGCCAGCAGTTTAGACAGGAATCAGCCCCAGCATTTT	TRBV12-3/TRBV12-4	TRBJ1-5	NA	NA
CASSPSGDTQYF	TGTGCCAGCTCACCGTCCGGGGATACGCAGTATTTT	TRBV18	TRBJ2-3	NA	once
CASSRGWTDRLIVITEAFF	TGCGCCAGCAGCCGAGGTTGGACTGACAGACTTATAGTGATCACTGAAGCTTTCTTT	TRBV4-3	TRBJ1-1	NA	NA
CASGKGDRGLDYTF	TGTGCCAGCGGCAAAGGGGACAGGGGACTCGACTACACCTTC	TRBV28	TRBJ1-2	TRBD1	NA
CASREAETNYGYTF	TGTGCCAGCAGGGAGGCGGAAACTAACTATGGCTACACCTTC	TRBV2	TRBJ1-2	NA	NA
CASSDSRFGEAGYTF	TGTGCCAGCAGTGACTCAAGGTTCGGGGAGGCTGGCTACACCTTC	TRBV2	TRBJ1-2	NA	NA
CASSQRPGQGLAEAFF	TGTGCCAGCAGCCAACGTCCGGGACAGGGGCTGGCTGAAGCTTTCTTT	TRBV3-1/TRBV3-2	TRBJ1-1	TRBD1	NA
CASSLGAGWASTNYGYTF	TGCGCCAGCAGCTTGGGAGCAGGGTGGGCGAGTACTAACTATGGCTACACCTTC	TRBV5-1	TRBJ1-2	NA	NA
CASSISGPKTGNTIYF	TGTGCCAGTAGTATTAGTGGACCAAAGACTGGAAACACCATATATTTT	TRBV19	TRBJ1-3	NA	once
CASSSPGQGTNEQFF	TGTGCCAGCAGCTCTCCGGGACAGGGCACCAATGAGCAGTTCTTC	TRBV11-1	TRBJ2-1	TRBD1	NA
CASSQTIMTGWGSPLHF	TGTGCCAGCAGCCAGACCATAATGACAGGGTGGGGGTCACCCCTCCACTTT	TRBV7-2	TRBJ1-6	TRBD1	NA
CASSFDRTYEQYF	TGTGCCAGCAGCTTCGACAGAACCTACGAGCAGTACTTC	TRBV7-2	TRBJ2-7	NA	NA
CASSPGQVTYEQYF	TGTGCCAGCTCACCGGGACAGGTAACCTACGAGCAGTACTTC	TRBV18	TRBJ2-7	TRBD1	NA
CASSNRASTDTQYF	TGTGCCAGCAGCAACAGGGCTAGCACAGATACGCAGTATTTT	TRBV6-5	TRBJ2-3	NA	NA
CASSLIPGLNTDTQYF	TGTGCCAGCAGCCTCATACCGGGACTCAACACAGATACGCAGTATTTT	TRBV11-3	TRBJ2-3	NA	NA
CASSPAGRNTEAFF	TGTGCCAGCTCACCGGCGGGAAGGAACACTGAAGCTTTCTTT	TRBV18	TRBJ1-1	NA	NA
CASSLGLAGDEQFF	TGTGCCAGCAGCTTGGGTCTAGCGGGCGATGAGCAGTTCTTC	TRBV5-4	TRBJ2-1	TRBD2	NA
CASSPPGTGHKNSPLHF	TGCGCCAGCAGCCCACCCGGGACAGGGCATAAGAATTCACCCCTCCACTTT	TRBV4-1	TRBJ1-6	TRBD1	NA
CASSMGQGDQPQHF	TGCGCCAGCAGTATGGGACAGGGCGATCAGCCCCAGCATTTT	TRBV5-1	TRBJ1-5	TRBD1	once
CASSLIDVGRTSGANVLTF	TGCGCCAGCAGCTTGATCGACGTCGGGCGTACCTCTGGGGCCAACGTCCTGACTTTC	TRBV5-1	TRBJ2-6	NA	NA
CASSLQTGGYNSPLHF	TGTGCCAGCAGTTTGCAAACAGGGGGCTATAATTCACCCCTCCACTTT	TRBV6-5	TRBJ1-6	TRBD1	NA
CASSLFLNSVGAEQFF	TGTGCCAGCAGCTTATTCCTAAACTCTGTCGGGGCTGAGCAGTTCTTC	TRBV11-2	TRBJ2-1	NA	once
CASSSRDRDYEQYF	TGTGCCAGCAGCTCCCGGGACAGGGACTACGAGCAGTACTTC	TRBV7-9	TRBJ2-7	TRBD1	NA
CASSASSYEQYF	TGTGCCAGCAGCGCGAGCTCCTACGAGCAGTACTTC	TRBV5-4	TRBJ2-7	NA	few
CASSQEVEVADTQYF	TGTGCCAGCAGCCAAGAAGTCGAGGTCGCAGATACGCAGTATTTT	TRBV3-1/TRBV3-2	TRBJ2-3	NA	NA
CAGSESRGDTHNIIYEQYF	TGTGCCGGCAGCGAGAGCCGCGGGGACACTCATAATATCATCTACGAGCAGTACTTC	TRBV9	TRBJ2-7	NA	NA
CASSLGTSLHF	TGTGCCAGCAGCCTTGGGACCTCCCTCCACTTT	TRBV3-1/TRBV3-2	TRBJ1-6	NA	NA
CASSGTGTSGINEQYF	TGTGCCAGCAGTGGGACCGGGACTAGCGGCATCAACGAGCAGTACTTC	TRBV2	TRBJ2-7	TRBD2	NA
CATSGTPYNEQFF	TGTGCCACCAGTGGAACCCCCTACAATGAGCAGTTCTTC	TRBV24-1	TRBJ2-1	NA	NA
CASSLAPGAANTEAFF	TGTGCCAGCAGCTTGGCCCCTGGGGCAGCGAACACTGAAGCTTTCTTT	TRBV5-4	TRBJ1-1	NA	NA
CASSFGRGNTEAFF	TGTGCCAGCAGCTTCGGCAGGGGGAACACTGAAGCTTTCTTT	TRBV11-3	TRBJ1-1	NA	NA
CATSDGTGGQGETQYF	TGTGCCACCAGTGATGGAACAGGGGGTCAAGGAGAGACCCAGTACTTC	TRBV24-1	TRBJ2-5	TRBD1	NA
CASSQGEWDEQFF	TGTGCCAGCAGCCAGGGAGAATGGGATGAGCAGTTCTTC	TRBV6-5	TRBJ2-1	NA	NA
CATGQPQHF	TGTGCCACCGGACAGCCCCAGCATTTT	TRBV28	TRBJ1-5	NA	NA
CASSLATEAFF	TGTGCCAGCAGCTTGGCCACTGAAGCTTTCTTT	TRBV5-6	TRBJ1-1	NA	NA